These T cell receptor beta chains were read from a single sample in a study of PD-L1 blockade in urothelial cancer. The data were produced by immunoSEQ multiplex PCR, yet TCRdb's version contains in-frame clones alone and is incomplete. Here the sample spans about 120,000 clones, about 82% being singletons. The starting material was PBMCs, obtained around atezolizumab (anti-PD-L1) treatment. The receptors shown here come from a man in his fifties with urothelial cancer. The CDR3 runs from the conserved cysteine through the conserved F or W.

TRBJ2-7	TRBV6-5	CASSLHRSYEQYF
TRBJ2-1	TRBV11-3	CASSLGWGDEQFF
TRBJ2-3	TRBV5-5	CASSRRPGLSSTGADTQYF
TRBJ2-3	TRBV7-8	CASSFYRTDTQYF
TRBJ1-2	TRBV6-5	CASRDRGKLYGYTF
TRBJ2-1	TRBV9	CASSAGLAGGNEQFF
TRBJ2-7	TRBV5-1	CASSVDSISGYEQYF
TRBJ2-5	TRBV6-1	CASSGASAEETQYF
TRBJ2-7	TRBV30	CAWSRGTPYEQYF
TRBJ2-7	TRBV10-3	CAISGTSRDEQYF
TRBJ2-7	TRBV28	CASRSRGTGVYEQYF